Following are 17 T cell receptor beta chains from one sample sequenced in a study of blood T cells in healthy people across ages. The use of a sample-barcoded 5' primer and a J-beta primer mix characterized a second PCR of roughly 6 to 11 cycles. TCRdb independently ran MiXCR on the 5' RACE reads; one entry per CDR3 protein. The data contain approximately 780,000 distinct CDR3 sequences, under 30% of them singletons. This sample was also put to use in a study of T cells of mothers and their children.

Sequenced material: blood. The receptors stem from a boy between 10 and 17 years old in good health.

V usage is TRBV25-1 and J usage is TRBJ1-1; tentatively, D is TRBD1 (5 bases). Germline V gene data show CDR1 as MGHDK and CDR2 as SYGVNS. V lost 1 base and J 5 bases, leaving 11 bases between the germline ends. This CDR3 spans 14 amino acids. In nucleotides, the CDR3 is TGTGCCAGCAGTGAATGGGACCGGGGTACTGAAGCTTTCTTT. This translates into CASSEWDRGTEAFF.

As regards this clonotype: One end of the junction varies from germline; a read error may be responsible. The V call is TRBV27, the J call TRBJ1-4, with D uncertain. The CDR3 runs to 14 residues. Germline CDR1 and CDR2: MNHEY and SMNVEV (reference sequence). CDR3 sequence (DNA): TGTCCCAGCAGTTTACTAGGACCTGATGAAAAACTGTTTTTT. This sequence encodes CPSSLLGPDEKLFF.

The chain couples TRBV20-1 to TRBJ1-1, with 10 positions matching TRBD1. The CDR3 is made up of 14 amino acids. Per germline, CDR1 DFQATT and CDR2 SNEGSKA (reference sequence). V lost 3 bases and J lost 5; bases outside the gene matches: 6. In DNA form, the CDR3 reads TGCAGTGCTAGTAGCCGGGACAGGGGAACTGAAGCTTTCTTT. Its protein product is CSASSRDRGTEAFF.

The rearrangement joins TRBV20-1 to TRBJ2-1; 9 nucleotides agree with TRBD1. CDR1 and CDR2 (germline): DFQATT, SNEGSKA (reference sequence). Germline trimming cut 3 bases from V and 3 bases from J; bases unmatched to any gene: 9. The CDR3 is 16 amino acids. The CDR3 nucleotides are TGCAGTGCTAGTTCCTCGGGACAGGGTCACTACAATGAGCAGTTCTTC. Translating gives CSASSSGQGHYNEQFF.

V gene TRBV5-1 combines with J gene TRBJ2-7; D is perhaps TRBD1 (5 bases). The CDR3 sequence is 13 residues long. Trimming removed 0 bases at V and 5 bases at J, with 9 bases between. Germline V lookup: CDR1 SGHRS, CDR2 YFSETQ. CDR3 sequence: CASSLATRDEQYF. In DNA form, the CDR3 reads TGCGCCAGCAGCTTGGCTACCAGGGACGAGCAGTACTTC. Using reference TRBV5-1 and TRBJ2-7 for the parts outside the CDR3, the full variable domain is KAGVTQTPRYLIKTRGQQVTLSCSPISGHRSVSWYQQTPGQGLQFLFEYFSETQRNKGNFPGRFSGRQFSNSRSEMNVSTLELGDSALYLCASSLATRDEQYFGPGTRLTVT.

A word on this clonotype: The junction shows a germline mismatch at one end, possibly a read error. J is TRBJ2-1 and V is TRBV29-1, with TRBD1 as a possible D gene (6 bases). The CDR3 extends over 15 amino acids. Germline loops: CDR1 SQVTM, CDR2 ANQGSEA. CDR3 loop: CSGSGESNSYNEQFF. CDR3 DNA: TGCAGCGGTTCAGGGGAGAGTAACTCCTACAATGAACAGTTCTTC.

This clonotype has more than one count but fewer than ten. This chain joins TRBV10-3 and TRBJ1-1; D not certain. Trimming took off 11 bases at V and 0 bases at J, with 13 bases between the two ends. The CDR3 is 13 amino acids. CDR1 ENHRY and CDR2 SYGVKD come from the germline V gene. CDR3: CASTASMNTEAFF. The DNA for the CDR3 is TGTGCCTCAACAGCGAGCATGAACACTGAAGCTTTCTTT.

The chain couples TRBV10-3 to TRBJ2-7; 7 nucleotides match TRBD1. J was trimmed by 1 base and V by 5 bases; bases with no gene match: 8. This CDR3 spans 15 amino acids. From germline, CDR1 is ENHRY and CDR2 SYGVKD. The CDR3 bases are TGTGCCATCAGTACCACCGGGACAGCTTCCTACGAGCAGTACTTC. It specifies CAISTTGTASYEQYF.

The gene calls are TRBV7-2 and TRBJ2-4; 8 bases align to TRBD1. Germline CDR1 SGHTA, CDR2 FQGNSA. V was pared by 0 bases and J by 6 bases, with 4 bases of the junction left unmatched. This CDR3 is 15 amino acids long. The CDR3 DNA follows: TGTGCCAGCAGCTTAGCGGGGACAGGAGCAAACATTCAGTACTTC. Translated: CASSLAGTGANIQYF. Based on the CDR3 plus reference TRBV7-2 and TRBJ2-4, the full variable domain is GAGVSQSPSNKVTEKGKDVELRCDPISGHTALYWYRQSLGQGLEFLIYFQGNSAPDKSGLPSDRFSAERTGGSVSTLTIQRTQQEDSAVYLCASSLAGTGANIQYFGAGTRLSVL.

The rearrangement links TRBV5-1 to TRBJ1-4, with D possibly matching TRBD1 (6 bases). Per germline, CDR1 SGHRS and CDR2 YFSETQ. V lost 4 bases and J lost 8, with 18 bases in between. The CDR3 runs to 15 residues. The CDR3 nucleotides are TGCGCCAGCAGCCCAGGGGCCAGGGTGGGGGAAAAACTGTTTTTT. This encodes CASSPGARVGEKLFF.

CDR3 amino acids: CASSPLAGVGTDTQYF. DNA of the CDR3: TGCGCCAGCAGCCCCCTGGCGGGGGTTGGCACAGATACGCAGTATTTT. V usage is TRBV5-1 and J usage is TRBJ2-3; the match to TRBD2 covers 7 bases. V trimming: 4 bases; J trimming: 1 base; junction bases outside the gene matches: 9. This CDR3 has 16 amino acids. Germline V gene lookup returns CDR1 SGHRS and CDR2 YFSETQ.

This clonotype has only a few counts. The chain links TRBV24-1 to TRBJ2-5, with D perhaps given as TRBD1 or TRBD2 (5 bases each). The J call is doubtful: the DNA matches TRBJ2-1 better. The CDR3 covers 14 residues. The germline V gene has CDR1 KGHDR and CDR2 SFDVKD. The CDR3 nucleotides are TGTGCCACCAGATCCACGGGGCGCCTCGATGAGCAGTTCTTC. This gives the protein CATRSTGRLDEQFF.

The V call is TRBV3-1, the J call TRBJ1-2; TRBD1 might be the D (6 bases). V was pared by 1 base and J by 4 bases, with 13 bases between. The CDR3 has 15 amino acids. CDR1 and CDR2 from the germline V gene are LGHDT and YNNKEL (reference sequence). The chain's CDR3 is CASSQAGQTGYGYTF. The CDR3 DNA follows: TGTGCCAGCAGCCAAGCCGGACAGACTGGCTATGGCTACACCTTC.

V and J are TRBV15 and TRBJ1-3, with D unresolved. V gave up 0 bases and J gave up 7 bases, with 7 bases separating them. Germline CDR1 LNHNV, CDR2 YYDKDF (reference sequence). The CDR3 totals 13 residues. The DNA of the CDR3 is TGTGCCACCAGCAGAGATAACGCGAACACCATATATTTT. Its protein is CATSRDNANTIYF.

V is TRBV29-1 and J is TRBJ1-5; D perhaps matches TRBD1 (5 bases). The CDR3 length is 16 residues. Deletions cut 7 bases from V and 2 bases from J, with 21 bases between. Germline CDR1 and CDR2: SQVTM and ANQGSEA. The CDR3 reads CSAITQGSEGNQPQHF. CDR3 coding DNA: TGCAGCGCCATTACCCAGGGAAGCGAGGGCAATCAGCCCCAGCATTTT.

This clonotype was detected a few times. The chain carries TRBV5-1 and TRBJ1-2; D uncertain. Germline values: CDR1 SGHRS, CDR2 YFSETQ. V dropped 3 bases and J dropped 5 bases, with 17 bases sitting between them. The CDR3 contains 15 residues. The DNA for the CDR3 is TGCGCCAGCAGCTGGGCAACGGGTAGTGGGTATGGCTACACCTTC. Translating gives CASSWATGSGYGYTF.

This clonotype has just a few counts. This chain connects TRBV5-1 to TRBJ2-5, with 9 bases identical to TRBD2. The tail of the sequence fits TRBJ2-1 better, so the J call may be wrong. The CDR3 is 15 residues long. Per germline, CDR1 SGHRS and CDR2 YFSETQ. The CDR3 region is CASSLVAGVYNEQFF. The CDR3 bases are TGCGCCAGCAGCCTAGTAGCGGGGGTTTACAATGAGCAGTTCTTC.